Described below is a single T cell receptor beta chain sequence and its context. Its antigen is not identified. TCRdb re-analysed the 5' RACE reads in MiXCR, keeping a single row per CDR3 protein. The sample lists tens of thousands of distinct CDR3 sequences, around 8.5% occurring once. The sample is drawn from a study of CD8 T cells in ankylosing spondylitis. Study-wide findings and caveats: As for the disease-linked clones, they showed a CD8+ phenotype and occurred at relatively low frequencies in peripheral blood. Within matched ankylosing spondylitis synovial fluid, disease-linked clones were reportedly significantly enriched. Some of these motif variants have turned up before, in reports on reactive arthritis synovial fluid and blood. Under 10 highly homologous variants formed a TCR beta motif that appeared characteristic of ankylosing spondylitis blood.

The CDR3 extends over 16 amino acids. The V end lost 8 bases, the J end lost 0 bases, and 19 bases lay between the germline ends. Germline CDR1 is SEHNR and CDR2 is FQNEAQ (reference sequence). The chain carries TRBV7-9 and TRBJ1-1; D is possibly TRBD1 (5 bases). Sample: blood, either unsorted or a sorted T cell fraction (not recorded which). The TCR was taken from a male donor with ankylosing spondylitis. CDR3 bases: TGTGCCAGCGGTGGGGGGGAGGCAGGGTTGAACACTGAAGCTTTCTTT. Amino acid sequence: CASGGGEAGLNTEAFF.